This T cell receptor (beta chain) was sequenced during a study of blood T cell repertoires in COVID-19. Overall study context: The cDNA or gDNA used as material had been derived from T cells, B-cell-depleted T cells, or PBMCs.

Per the study methods: Amplification of reference gene primers provided the estimated nucleated cell counts. Sequencing was performed with immunoSEQ multiplex PCR; in TCRdb, only in-frame clones are kept and a portion is missing. V, J and clone size were drawn from that table, and D and trimming were deduced from the DNA. This sample carries roughly 140,000 clones, 84% of them seen once, and the ten largest clones take 5.5% to 8%. This CDR3 spans 16 amino acids. V trimming: 4 bases; J trimming: 3 bases; junction bases outside the gene matches: 10. Germline CDR1 and CDR2: SGHNT and YYREEE (reference sequence).

Sequenced input: peripheral blood. This clonotype originated in a woman between 50 and 59 years old in a cohort sampled during active or convalescent COVID-19. The V and J genes are TRBV5-4 and TRBJ2-5, with 9 bases identical to TRBD2. CDR3 in amino acids: CASSRWLAGTEETQYF. CDR3 in DNA: TGTGCCAGCAGCCGTTGGCTAGCGGGGACAGAAGAGACCCAGTACTTC.